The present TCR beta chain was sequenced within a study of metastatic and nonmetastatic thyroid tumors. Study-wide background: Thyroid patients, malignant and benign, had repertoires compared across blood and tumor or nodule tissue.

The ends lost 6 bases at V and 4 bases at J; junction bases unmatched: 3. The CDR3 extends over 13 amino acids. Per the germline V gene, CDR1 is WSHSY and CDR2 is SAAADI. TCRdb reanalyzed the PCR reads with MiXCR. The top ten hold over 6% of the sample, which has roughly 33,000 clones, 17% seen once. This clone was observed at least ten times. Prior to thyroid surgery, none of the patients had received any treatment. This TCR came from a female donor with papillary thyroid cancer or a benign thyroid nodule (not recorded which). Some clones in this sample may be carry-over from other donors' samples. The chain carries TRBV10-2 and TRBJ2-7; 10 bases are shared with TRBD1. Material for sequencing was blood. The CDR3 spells CASRDRGFYEQYF. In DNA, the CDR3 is TGCGCCAGCAGGGACAGGGGGTTTTACGAGCAGTACTTC.